This T cell receptor (beta chain) was captured in a study of blood T cell repertoires in COVID-19. Across the whole study: Specimens from acute and convalescent COVID-19 originated in the United States, Italy and Spain.

This CDR3 has 14 residues. After removal of 11 bases from V and 0 bases from J, the junction contained 6 bases not matched to a gene. Germline CDR1 and CDR2: MNHEY and SVGAGI. This clone has a handful of counts. Authors' analysis steps: Using reference gene primer amplification, nucleated cell counts were estimated. Sequenced by immunoSEQ multiplex PCR; TCRdb stores in-frame clones only, minus some. V, J and clone size reflect that table, while D and trimming were determined from the DNA. The repertoire holds about 210,000 clones, with roughly 80% as singletons. The receptor comes from an older woman with COVID-19, enrolled during active disease. Sequencing was done on a sample of peripheral blood. The rearrangement joins TRBV6-5 to TRBJ2-2; TRBD1 agrees at 7 bases. For the CDR3, the DNA is TGTGCCGGCGCTAGGGGGCCGAACACCGGGGAGCTGTTTTTT. Its protein product is CAGARGPNTGELFF.